What follows is one T cell receptor beta chain and its context. The CDR3 length is 14 residues. These data come from a study of CXCR3-negative and CXCR3-positive naive CD8 T cells. Through 5' RACE with UMI labels, the TRB cDNA libraries were prepared. TCRdb reprocessed the 5' RACE reads and keeps a single row for each CDR3 protein, giving no DNA. This table holds 90,000 to 100,000 distinct CDR3 sequences. The genes are TRBV12-3 or TRBV12-4 and TRBJ2-1; there is no DNA to check the TCRdb D call of TRBD2. The material sequenced was naive CXCR3- CD8+ T cells from blood. Subset reported: CD45RO-CCR7+CD27+CD95- naive CD8+ T cells lacking CXCR3 (TNR3-). The source is a human donor in good health. Some clones in this sample may be carry-over from other donors' samples. This CDR3 reads CASEKAGLYNEQFF.